Listed below are T cell receptor beta chains from one sample, sequenced in a study of blood T cells in healthy people across ages. Each CDR3 protein is one row after TCRdb ran MiXCR on the 5' RACE reads. The sample holds about 650,000 distinct CDR3 sequences; about 30% are singletons and the top ten take roughly 15%. The sequenced material came from blood. The receptors were sampled from an elderly woman in good health. The CDR3 runs from the conserved cysteine through the conserved F or W.

V gene: TRBV5-1; J gene: TRBJ2-1; CDR3 protein: CASSRLAGNNEQFF
V gene: TRBV30; J gene: TRBJ1-1; CDR3 protein: CAWRWTGGNTEAFF
V gene: TRBV30; J gene: TRBJ1-2; CDR3 protein: CAWSPNGAYGYTF
V gene: TRBV28; J gene: TRBJ2-1; CDR3 protein: CASSYILGEQFF
V gene: TRBV6-1; J gene: TRBJ2-1; CDR3 protein: CASSAHNEQFF
V gene: TRBV29-1; J gene: TRBJ2-2; CDR3 protein: CSVPDGTGELFF
V gene: TRBV6-6; J gene: TRBJ2-5; CDR3 protein: CASSYSELETQYF
V gene: TRBV5-8; J gene: TRBJ1-3; CDR3 protein: CASSLRGTTGNTIYF
V gene: TRBV24-1; J gene: TRBJ1-5; CDR3 protein: CATSDGQGNQPQHF
V gene: TRBV18; J gene: TRBJ2-1; CDR3 protein: CASSVTEPGLAGYEQFF
V gene: TRBV11-3; J gene: TRBJ2-3; CDR3 protein: CASSPHSGPDTQYF
V gene: TRBV7-9; J gene: TRBJ2-3; CDR3 protein: CASSVGTSGVDTQYF
V gene: TRBV2; J gene: TRBJ2-3; CDR3 protein: CASRISPWRDLQYF
V gene: TRBV7-3; J gene: TRBJ2-3; CDR3 protein: CASSLRAGGRFTSTDTQYF
V gene: TRBV7-2; J gene: TRBJ1-1; CDR3 protein: CASSPRGRALEAFF
V gene: TRBV11-1; J gene: TRBJ2-2; CDR3 protein: CASSLDPGLRRGTGELFF
V gene: TRBV30; J gene: TRBJ1-2; CDR3 protein: CAWRGDQGSAYTF
V gene: TRBV7-8; J gene: TRBJ2-7; CDR3 protein: CASSLGPFKGLAGHLKTYEQYF
V gene: TRBV2; J gene: TRBJ1-1; CDR3 protein: CASSDFLDRTGEHTEAFF
V gene: TRBV12-3/TRBV12-4; J gene: TRBJ2-1; CDR3 protein: CASSLKRGDEQFF
V gene: TRBV20-1; J gene: TRBJ2-5; CDR3 protein: CSARDRSSGSEETQYF
V gene: TRBV4-2; J gene: TRBJ1-4; CDR3 protein: CASSPSGRRTTNEKLFF